This T cell receptor (beta chain) was sequenced in a study of shared clonotypes between healthy human individuals. For every subset, genomic DNA was evenly distributed across several immunoSEQ plates. Profiling relied on immunoSEQ multiplex PCR, and the TCRdb table lists in-frame clones only, not all of them. This table has 1.5 million to 2.5 million clones, over 85% appearing once. Of note for this clone: Its antigen is unidentified.

Findings and caveats of the study: It was observed that roughly 5% of naive CD4 clonotypes were shared across several donors. On the whole, naive subsets had larger estimated richness than memory subsets had.

Naive CD8 cells lacked CD45RO and underwent positive selection for CCR7, leaving out terminally differentiated effector memory CD45RA+ cells. Caucasian adults living in Nashville, Tennessee, provided all samples. Sequencing was done on a sample of naive CD8+ T cells sorted from blood. This clonotype was obtained from a man between 18 and 35 years old in good health.

CDR3 sequence (DNA): TGCGCCAGCAGCCAAGGGTTTCTCGACGGAAACACCGGGGAGCTGTTTTTT. Encoded protein: CASSQGFLDGNTGELFF. The J gene is TRBJ2-2, the V gene TRBV4-1, with D unresolved. Germline lookup yields CDR1 MGHRA and CDR2 YSYEKL. The CDR3 has 17 amino acids. V was cut by 1 base and J by 2 bases, with 14 bases left in between.